The sequence of this T cell receptor (beta chain) was determined in a study of T cell responses to AZD1222 COVID-19 vaccine. Trimming removed 5 bases at V and 5 bases at J, with 18 bases between. This CDR3 comprises 15 residues. Germline V gene sequence: CDR1 SEHNR, CDR2 FQNEAQ (reference sequence). The assay was immunoSEQ multiplex PCR, and TCRdb's table has in-frame clones only and misses some. The data contain under 130,000 clones, around nine tenths of them singletons. The rearrangement uses TRBV7-9 and TRBJ1-2; D is possibly TRBD1 (6 bases). The sample here was peripheral blood, taken on day 0 of AZD1222 vaccination. The receptor was isolated from an adult in good health. The CDR3 bases are TGTGCCAGCAGCCCGGGGGGCGGGTCCGGATATGGCTACACCTTC. This sequence encodes CASSPGGGSGYGYTF.